This T cell receptor (beta chain) originates from a study of post-analysis software for immune sequencing data. The wider study: Relapsing-remitting, secondary progressive and progressive-relapsing multiple sclerosis were all included among the disease courses.

Study-level findings and limits: The five TRBV segments detected at higher frequency in patients than in controls included TRBV5-6, TRBV5-1 and TRBV20-1. Controls significantly exceeded multiple sclerosis patients in normalized Chao1 diversity. By F measure, strong co-clustering occurred among samples prepared in the same batch.

Libraries were made from TCR beta cDNA, and they carried unique molecular identifiers. TCRdb itself ran the PCR reads through MiXCR, one entry per CDR3 protein. The table includes roughly 540,000 distinct CDR3 sequences, 30% to 40% detected once. Looked up from germline, CDR1 is SQVTM and CDR2 is ANQGSEA. CDR3 length: 12 amino acids. Deletions cut 4 bases from V and 11 bases from J, with 17 bases between. Worth noting for this clonotype: Its antigen is not known.

The sequencing sample was made of blood. The V gene is TRBV29-1, the J gene TRBJ2-5; D remains ambiguous. The receptor comes from a girl aged 2-17 years with multiple sclerosis. This CDR3 is CSVGSTHNEQYF. The CDR3 region has the DNA TGCAGCGTTGGGTCCACGCACAATGAGCAGTACTTC.